Following are 20 T cell receptor beta chains from one sample sequenced in a study of blood T cell repertoires in COVID-19. The repertoire was sequenced with immunoSEQ multiplex PCR; TCRdb's copy has only in-frame clones and lacks some. This repertoire shows about 140,000 clones, approximately 79% found once; its top ten account for less than 3%. The material sequenced was PBMCs or T cells enriched from blood (not recorded which). The receptors were gathered from a woman aged 50 to 60 who had recovered from COVID-19.

The CDR3 spells CASSLREDYGYTF. CDR3 sequence (DNA): TGTGCCAGCAGCTTACGGGAGGACTATGGCTACACCTTC. The chain is built from TRBV13 and TRBJ1-2; D uncertain. V lost 2 bases to trimming and J lost 3 bases, with 7 bases between them. CDR3 length: 13 amino acids. Per the germline V gene, CDR1 is PRHDT and CDR2 is FYEKMQ (reference sequence).

The chain joins TRBV12-5 to TRBJ1-1; perhaps TRBD1 as D (5 bases). Germline-derived CDR1 and CDR2 are LGHNT and FRNRAP. Trimming took off 0 bases at V and 0 bases at J, with 8 bases between the two ends. The CDR3 is made up of 15 amino acids. CDR3: CASGLVAGLNTEAFF. CDR3 DNA: TGTGCTAGTGGTTTGGTAGCAGGGCTGAACACTGAAGCTTTCTTT. Full variable domain (outside the CDR3, taken from reference TRBV12-5 and TRBJ1-1): DARVTQTPRHKVTEMGQEVTMRCQPILGHNTVFWYRQTMMQGLELLAYFRNRAPLDDSGMPKDRFSAEMPDATLATLKIQPSEPRDSAVYFCASGLVAGLNTEAFFGQGTRLTVV.

The count of this clone is one. V usage is TRBV6-2 or TRBV6-3 and J usage is TRBJ2-5; tentatively, D is TRBD2 (6 bases). V lost 5 bases to trimming and J lost 3 bases, with 19 bases between them. Germline CDR1 MNHEY, CDR2 SVGEGT. This CDR3 contains 16 residues. The CDR3, as DNA: TGTGCCAGCAGTCACTGGGGACTGAAATCCAAAGAGACCCAGTACTTC. This translates into CASSHWGLKSKETQYF.

The chain uses TRBV19 and TRBJ1-3; D remains unclear. CDR1 and CDR2 (germline): LNHDA, SQIVND (reference sequence). The CDR3 consists of 13 residues. Trimming removed 8 bases from V and 1 base from J, with 9 bases in between. The CDR3 loop is CASETGSGNTIYF. For the CDR3, the DNA is TGTGCCAGTGAGACGGGGTCTGGAAACACCATATATTTT.

The chain links TRBV7-9 to TRBJ2-5; the match to TRBD2 covers 9 bases. CDR1 is SEHNR and CDR2 is FQNEAQ in the germline V gene (reference sequence). The V gene end was trimmed by 1 base and the J gene end by 4 bases; junction bases not matched to a gene: 10. This CDR3 is 17 amino acids long. CDR3 amino acids: CASSLVLAGRGRETQYF. The CDR3 DNA follows: TGTGCCAGCAGCTTAGTGCTAGCGGGAAGGGGTAGAGAGACCCAGTACTTC.

The chain uses TRBV7-2 and TRBJ1-4; 8 positions match TRBD1. This CDR3 region has 14 residues. Trimming took 0 bases from V and 8 from J; bases not matched to a gene: 2. Germline CDR1 is SGHTA and CDR2 is FQGNSA. The CDR3 region is CASSLAYRGEKLFF. The CDR3 DNA is TGTGCCAGCAGCTTAGCCTACAGGGGGGAAAAACTGTTTTTT.

The CDR3 nucleotides are TGCGCCAGCAGCCAAAACAAGCGGGAGACGACAGATACGCAGTATTTT. This encodes CASSQNKRETTDTQYF. The chain links TRBV4-1 to TRBJ2-3, with 8 positions matching TRBD2. The CDR3 covers 16 residues. In germline, CDR1 is MGHRA, CDR2 YSYEKL. Unmatched junction bases numbered 7, after V lost 2 bases and J lost 3 bases.

This sequence joins TRBV28 and TRBJ1-6, with 7 bases that match TRBD1. The CDR3 is 14 residues long. CDR1 and CDR2 (germline): MDHEN, SYDVKM. Trimming took 6 bases from V and 7 from J; bases not matched to a gene: 6. The CDR3 loop reads CASRPGQVNSPLHF. The DNA for the CDR3 is TGTGCCAGCAGACCCGGACAGGTCAATTCACCCCTCCACTTT.

The chain is built from TRBV4-2 and TRBJ2-2; TRBD1 matches at 9 bases. Germline loops: CDR1 LGHNA, CDR2 YNFKEQ. CDR3 length: 17 amino acids. The V and J ends lost 1 base and 5 bases, in that order; junction bases with no gene match: 8. CDR3 sequence reads: CASSQVTGTGSTGELFF. The CDR3 DNA reads as TGTGCCAGCAGCCAAGTCACTGGGACAGGGAGTACCGGGGAGCTGTTTTTT.

The chain couples TRBV11-3 to TRBJ1-4; no reliable D call. In germline, CDR1 is SGHNT, CDR2 YENEEA. The CDR3 is 13 residues long. Trimming took off 1 base at V and 10 bases at J, with 10 bases between the two ends. The CDR3 sequence: CASSLANQAKLFF. The CDR3 coding sequence is TGTGCCAGCAGCTTAGCCAACCAAGCAAAACTGTTTTTT.

The V and J genes are TRBV3-1 (or the pseudogene TRBV3-2) and TRBJ1-4; D call uncertain. The CDR3 is 17 amino acids. V lost 1 base, J lost 0 bases, and 12 bases lay in between. Per germline, CDR1 LGHDT and CDR2 YNNKEL (reference sequence). The DNA for the CDR3 is TGTGCCAGCAGCCAAGGAAGAACGGGGACAACTAATGAAAAACTGTTTTTT. Encoded protein: CASSQGRTGTTNEKLFF.

The chain has TRBV29-1 and TRBJ1-5, with TRBD1 identical over 9 bases. J gave up 4 bases and V 7 bases, and 2 bases lay outside the gene matches. The germline V gene encodes CDR1 SQVTM and CDR2 ANQGSEA. The CDR3 extends over 12 amino acids. The CDR3 is CSAGTGNQPQHF. In DNA, the CDR3 is TGCAGCGCCGGGACAGGGAATCAGCCCCAGCATTTT.

This clone was seen at least ten times. The chain couples TRBV7-9 to TRBJ1-3; D perhaps matches TRBD1 (5 bases). The CDR3 consists of 14 residues. V was trimmed by 5 bases and J by 4 bases, leaving 12 bases between them. Looked up from germline, CDR1 is SEHNR and CDR2 is FQNEAQ (reference sequence). The CDR3 protein is CASSPGLVGNTIYF. The CDR3 region has the DNA TGTGCCAGCAGCCCGGGACTAGTAGGAAACACCATATATTTT. Full variable domain (remainder filled in from reference TRBV7-9 and TRBJ1-3): DTGVSQNPRHKITKRGQNVTFRCDPISEHNRLYWYRQTLGQGPEFLTYFQNEAQLEKSRLLSDRFSAERPKGSFSTLEIQRTEQGDSAMYLCASSPGLVGNTIYFGEGSWLTVV.

The chain recombines TRBV5-8 with TRBJ1-4; D not certain. The CDR3 covers 13 residues. Germline assignment: CDR1 SGHTS and CDR2 YDEGEE. The germline V and J ends were trimmed by 1 base and 6 bases, with 7 bases remaining between them. In DNA, the CDR3 is TGTGCCAGCAGCTTGAGACTGGATGAAAAACTGTTTTTT. Its protein product is CASSLRLDEKLFF. The entire variable domain, with the rest obtained from reference TRBV5-8 and TRBJ1-4, is as follows: EAGVTQSPTHLIKTRGQQATLRCSPISGHTSVYWYQQALGLGLQFLLWYDEGEERNRGNFPPRFSGRQFPNYSSELNVNALELEDSALYLCASSLRLDEKLFFGSGTQLSVL.

The rearrangement uses TRBV19 and TRBJ2-3, with TRBD2 matching 11 bases. Germline-derived CDR1 and CDR2 are LNHDA and SQIVND (reference sequence). J lost 4 bases, V lost 4 bases, and 7 bases had no gene match. There are 16 residues in the CDR3. This CDR3 is CASSNLLAGEADTQYF. CDR3 nucleotide sequence: TGTGCCAGTAGTAACCTACTAGCGGGAGAGGCAGATACGCAGTATTTT.

The CDR3 loop reads CASSFPRSYNSPLHF. CDR3 DNA sequence: TGTGCCAGCAGTTTTCCCCGCTCCTATAATTCACCCCTCCACTTT. The V gene is TRBV27, the J gene TRBJ1-6, with D unclear. From germline, CDR1 is MNHEY and CDR2 SMNVEV (reference sequence). This CDR3 has 15 residues. Trimming removed 3 bases from V and 0 bases from J, with 6 bases in between.

This clone has a handful of counts. V and J are TRBV24-1 and TRBJ2-2; a weak D match, TRBD1 (5 bases). The CDR3 has 15 amino acids. The ends were cut back, 4 bases at V and 2 bases at J, with 10 bases in the middle. Germline V gene data show CDR1 as KGHDR and CDR2 as SFDVKD. CDR3 DNA sequence: TGTGCCACCAGTGACCCCGGACATAACACCGGGGAGCTGTTTTTT. Protein sequence: CATSDPGHNTGELFF.

The chain combines TRBV10-3 with TRBJ2-5; 7 bases align to TRBD2. This CDR3 contains 14 residues. Trimming cost V 0 bases and J 4 bases; bases outside gene matches: 2. Germline CDR1 reads ENHRY; CDR2 reads SYGVKD. In nucleotides, the CDR3 is TGTGCCATCAGTGAGTCGAGCGGGGTAGAGACCCAGTACTTC. Protein product: CAISESSGVETQYF.

The J gene is TRBJ1-1, the V gene TRBV30; the match to TRBD1 covers 8 bases. Germline V gene data show CDR1 as GTSNPN and CDR2 as SVGIG (reference sequence). The junction had 6 bases not matched to a gene; V was cut back by 5 bases and J by 4 bases. The CDR3 totals 13 residues. The CDR3 reads CAWDRGKGTEAFF. The CDR3 DNA reads as TGTGCCTGGGACAGGGGAAAGGGCACTGAAGCTTTCTTT.

This clone was seen just once. The rearrangement links TRBV28 to TRBJ2-7, with TRBD2 matching 7 bases. J was trimmed by 2 bases and V by 8 bases; bases with no gene match: 6. The CDR3 is 13 residues long. CDR1 is MDHEN, CDR2 SYDVKM, per germline. CDR3 nucleotide sequence: TGTGCCAGCCTGGCTAGCGGCCCCTACGAGCAGTACTTC. It yields the protein CASLASGPYEQYF.